One and the same sample provided the 3 T cell receptor beta chains below, sequenced in a study of identical twins. MiXCR was run by TCRdb on the 5' RACE reads, yielding one entry per CDR3 protein. The sample holds some 790,000 distinct CDR3 sequences; roughly 18% are singletons and the top ten take less than 15%. The data were also submitted as part of a second study, on T cells expressing NK-cell markers.

Sequenced sample: PBMCs. The receptor source for this set is a woman between 18 and 29 years old in good health.

This clonotype turned up a few times. This rearrangement joins TRBV6-6 to TRBJ1-2; TRBD1 might be the D (5 bases). V lost 4 bases and J lost 5, with 11 bases in between. Germline V gives CDR1 MNHNY, CDR2 SVGAGI (reference sequence). This CDR3 spans 13 amino acids. CDR3 DNA: TGTGCCAGCAGTTCTGCAGGGCTTTATGGCTACACCTTC. Amino acid sequence: CASSSAGLYGYTF.

This clonotype has only a few counts. The V call is TRBV20-1, the J call TRBJ2-5; the match to TRBD2 covers 15 bases. This CDR3 spans 15 amino acids. The germline V gene has CDR1 DFQATT and CDR2 SNEGSKA (reference sequence). Losses at the gene ends were 6 bases for V and 2 bases for J; bases not matched to a gene: 4. Here the CDR3 DNA reads TGCAGTGCGGGACTAGCGGGGGGACCGCAAGAGACCCAGTACTTC. Protein sequence: CSAGLAGGPQETQYF.

This clonotype was seen only a few times. The chain combines TRBV5-1 with TRBJ1-5; 7 bases agree with TRBD1. Germline lookup yields CDR1 SGHRS and CDR2 YFSETQ. This CDR3 is 15 amino acids long. V trimming: 1 base; J trimming: 4 bases; junction bases outside the gene matches: 5. The CDR3 reads CASSLTGVGNQPQHF. The CDR3, as DNA: TGCGCCAGCAGCTTGACAGGGGTAGGGAATCAGCCCCAGCATTTT.